The rows below give T cell receptor beta chains drawn from one sample of a study of blood T cell repertoires in COVID-19. Here immunoSEQ multiplex PCR was the method, and the copy in TCRdb shows in-frame clones only, minus some. The data hold 190,000 or so clones, with just under 85% observed a single time. Sample: peripheral blood. These receptors all come from a man aged 60-69 years with COVID-19, enrolled during active disease. Each CDR3 is given with its conserved first and last residue. A D gene is named only where the DNA matches it firmly. Clone sizes are given selectively: once, few, many, or a class where the clone is expanded.

>NA|TRBV15|NA|TRBJ1-1
TGTGCCACCAGTGGGGGGTTCTCGAACACTGAAGCTTTCTTT
CATSGGFSNTEAFF
>NA|TRBV30|NA|TRBJ1-1
TGTGCCTGGAGTGTAGGTGGGCTGGCTGAAGCTTTCTTT
CAWSVGGLAEAFF
>TRBD1|TRBV5-1|NA|TRBJ1-5
TGCGCCAGCAGCCGGACAGGGGGAATAGAGCCCCAGCATTTT
CASSRTGGIEPQHF
>NA|TRBV19|once|TRBJ2-3
TGTGCCAGTAGGCCCACCTCGCTAGCAGATACGCAGTATTTT
CASRPTSLADTQYF
>NA|TRBV19|NA|TRBJ1-3
TGTGCCAGTATGGGAGCTGGAAACACCATATATTTT
CASMGAGNTIYF
>TRBD1|TRBV6-2/TRBV6-3|few|TRBJ1-1
TGTGCCAGCAGTTCTCAGGGGGCCCGGAACACTGAAGCTTTCTTT
CASSSQGARNTEAFF
>NA|TRBV21-1|NA|TRBJ1-5
TGTGCCAGCAGGGAGGGTAAGGGCCTAGCGCGACCCCAGCATTTT
CASREGKGLARPQHF
>NA|TRBV2|NA|TRBJ2-2
TGTGCCAGCAGTGTTACAGAAACCGGGGAGCTGTTTTTT
CASSVTETGELFF
>NA|TRBV10-2|NA|TRBJ2-7
TGCGCCAGCAGGGGCGGGGACAGTTCCTACGAGCAGTACTTC
CASRGGDSSYEQYF
>NA|TRBV27|NA|TRBJ1-1
TGTGCCAGCAGTGTAACAGGGAACACTGAAGCTTTCTTT
CASSVTGNTEAFF
>TRBD2|TRBV28|once|TRBJ2-7
TGTGCCAGCAGCCGGACTAGCGGGAAGATTTCCTACGAGCAGTACTTC
CASSRTSGKISYEQYF
>TRBD1|TRBV19|NA|TRBJ2-7
TGTGCCAGTAGTATTGGGACAGGGGATGGTGAGCAGTACTTC
CASSIGTGDGEQYF
>NA|TRBV7-2|NA|TRBJ2-5
TGTGCCAGCAGCTTGGGGGGGGGCTCGGAGACCCAGTACTTC
CASSLGGGSETQYF
>NA|TRBV28|few|TRBJ1-1
TGTGCCAGCAGGACTTTCGGGACACTTGAAGCTTTCTTT
CASRTFGTLEAFF
>TRBD1|TRBV25-1|NA|TRBJ1-4
TGTGCCAGCAGTATACAGACAGGGGTAAGCGAAAAACTGTTTTTT
CASSIQTGVSEKLFF
>TRBD2|TRBV30|NA|TRBJ2-3
TGTGCCTGGGCTAGGACTAGCGGGAGATTAGATACGCAGTATTTT
CAWARTSGRLDTQYF
>NA|TRBV10-1|few|TRBJ1-1
TGCGCCAGCAGTGAAGAAGCCGGGATAGGCACTGAAGCTTTCTTT
CASSEEAGIGTEAFF
>NA|TRBV6-5|once|TRBJ1-1
TGTGCCAGCAGACCCGGGACACGTATGAACACTGAAGCTTTCTTT
CASRPGTRMNTEAFF
>NA|TRBV2|NA|TRBJ1-2
TGTGCCAGCTCTGCCGCAGCTAACTATGGCTACACCTTC
CASSAAANYGYTF
>NA|TRBV7-9|few|TRBJ2-5
TGTGCCAGCAGCTTACTCCCCCAGACCCAGTACTTC
CASSLLPQTQYF
>NA|TRBV5-1|NA|TRBJ1-3
TGCGCCAGCAGCTTGCAACAGGGCTCTGGAAACACCATATATTTT
CASSLQQGSGNTIYF
>TRBD2|TRBV13|NA|TRBJ2-1
TGTGCCAGCAGTCAAGAGACTAGCGGGTATACTGAGCAGTTCTTC
CASSQETSGYTEQFF
>NA|TRBV5-1|once|TRBJ2-7
TGCGCCAGCAGCTTGGACGGCAGGGTCGCGAAGGTTTACGAGCAGTACTTC
CASSLDGRVAKVYEQYF
>NA|TRBV7-2|NA|TRBJ1-5
TGTGCCAGCACCTCTCGGACAGCGGGATGGCAGCCCCAGCATTTT
CASTSRTAGWQPQHF
>TRBD1|TRBV10-2|NA|TRBJ1-2
TGCGCCAGCGGCTTACAGGGGAACTATGGCTACACCTTC
CASGLQGNYGYTF
>NA|TRBV6-1|NA|TRBJ2-7
TGTGCCAGCAGTGAAGCGGGCACCTACGAGCAGTACTTC
CASSEAGTYEQYF
>NA|TRBV6-8|NA|TRBJ1-2
TGTGCCAGCACCATGGGCACCAGGGAATCCCCGACCTATGGCTACACCTTC
CASTMGTRESPTYGYTF
>NA|TRBV29-1|NA|TRBJ1-1
TGCAGCGTTGAAGGGCAGGTGAACACTGAAGCTTTCTTT
CSVEGQVNTEAFF
>NA|TRBV4-2|once|TRBJ2-3
TGTGCCAGCAGCCAAGATAGGCGGCCCCAGGATACGCAGTATTTT
CASSQDRRPQDTQYF
>NA|TRBV2|NA|TRBJ2-2
TGTGCCAGCACTCCGGACAGGAACACCGGGGAGCTGTTTTTT
CASTPDRNTGELFF
>NA|TRBV2|NA|TRBJ1-2
TGTGCCAGCAACCGAGGGATCGCTGGCTACACCTTC
CASNRGIAGYTF
>NA|TRBV6-5|NA|TRBJ1-5
TGTGCCAGCAGTCCTACGGACAGACGAAATCAGCCCCAGCATTTT
CASSPTDRRNQPQHF
>NA|TRBV30|NA|TRBJ2-1
TGTGCCTGGAGTGTGGATAGGGGCAATGAGCAGTTCTTC
CAWSVDRGNEQFF
>TRBD1|TRBV2|few|TRBJ1-2
TGTGCCAGCAGTCGGGACAGGGACGGTGGCTACACCTTC
CASSRDRDGGYTF
>TRBD1|TRBV5-1|NA|TRBJ2-3
TGCGCCAGCAGCTCGGGACAGAGAACTAGCACAGATACGCAGTATTTT
CASSSGQRTSTDTQYF
>TRBD1|TRBV15|NA|TRBJ1-1
TGTGCCACCAGCAGAGGAAGGACAGGGAGGATCGGGACTGAAGCTTTCTTT
CATSRGRTGRIGTEAFF
>NA|TRBV19|NA|TRBJ1-2
TGTGCCAGTAGTGTCAGGGCAGAAGGCTACACCTTC
CASSVRAEGYTF
>NA|TRBV6-6|NA|TRBJ1-1
TGTGCCAGCAGTTACTCGTTGCGTCAGGGCCACACTGAAGCTTTCTTT
CASSYSLRQGHTEAFF
>NA|TRBV10-3|few|TRBJ1-4
TGTGCCATCAGCGGGGGGGAAAAACTGTTTTTT
CAISGGEKLFF
>TRBD1|TRBV28|NA|TRBJ1-5
TGTGCCAGCAGTTCCTGGACAGGGACGGGCAATCAGCCCCAGCATTTT
CASSSWTGTGNQPQHF
>NA|TRBV28|NA|TRBJ1-4
TGTGCCAGCATCCCTGGGGCAGGGAGGGGGGAAAAACTGTTTTTT
CASIPGAGRGEKLFF
>NA|TRBV2|NA|TRBJ1-1
TGTGCCAGCAGTGAACAGTCGAACACTGAAGCTTTCTTT
CASSEQSNTEAFF
>NA|TRBV6-5|NA|TRBJ1-1
TGTGCCAGCATCTTGAACACTGAAGCTTTCTTT
CASILNTEAFF
>NA|TRBV27|NA|TRBJ1-5
TGTGCCAGCAGTTTTGTGGGGGCGAAGGGCAATCAGCCCCAGCATTTT
CASSFVGAKGNQPQHF
>NA|TRBV10-2|once|TRBJ1-1
TGCGCCAGCAGTGCAGTTTCGACTGAAGCTTTCTTT
CASSAVSTEAFF
>NA|TRBV7-2|once|TRBJ1-2
TGTGCCAGCAGCCTGACTACAGGGTTCAGCTATGGCTACACCTTC
CASSLTTGFSYGYTF
>TRBD1|TRBV3-1/TRBV3-2|NA|TRBJ2-7
TGTGCCAGCAGCACCAGACAGGGGTTAAACGAGCAGTACTTC
CASSTRQGLNEQYF
>NA|TRBV7-9|NA|TRBJ2-1
TGTGCCAGCAGCCCGGTCCGATACAATGAGCAGTTCTTC
CASSPVRYNEQFF
>NA|TRBV18|NA|TRBJ1-2
TGTGCCAGCTCACCTTCGGACAGTCGAGGCTACACCTTC
CASSPSDSRGYTF
>TRBD1|TRBV19|NA|TRBJ1-4
TGTGCCAGTAGTTCTCGGACAGGGGTCTGGGAAAAACTGTTTTTT
CASSSRTGVWEKLFF
>NA|TRBV7-9|once|TRBJ1-2
TGTGCCAGCAGCTTCGAAGGCGGCGATGGCTACACCTTC
CASSFEGGDGYTF
>NA|TRBV7-6|NA|TRBJ1-2
TGTGCCAGCAGCCTAAGCAGGGGAGGGGGCTATGGCTACACCTTC
CASSLSRGGGYGYTF
>NA|TRBV2|few|TRBJ1-2
TGTGCCAGCAGTCTAGCCCCCCTCGATGGCTACACCTTC
CASSLAPLDGYTF
>TRBD1|TRBV18|NA|TRBJ1-5
TGTGCCAGCTCCCCCTACCCCTCTGACAGGGGCAATCAGCCCCAGCATTTT
CASSPYPSDRGNQPQHF
>TRBD1|TRBV28|NA|TRBJ1-4
TGTGCCAGCAGCCGCGGGGGGACAGGGAATGAAAAACTGTTTTTT
CASSRGGTGNEKLFF
>NA|TRBV30|once|TRBJ1-2
TGTGCCTGGACTCTAGGGGGGGGATCTATGGACTACACCTTC
CAWTLGGGSMDYTF
>TRBD2|TRBV29-1|NA|TRBJ2-1
TGCAGCGTTGAAGATTATAGGCTAGCGGGCGGTGAGCAGTTCTTC
CSVEDYRLAGGEQFF
>NA|TRBV3-1/TRBV3-2|NA|TRBJ2-6
TGTGCCAGCAGTCCCCGGGGGGGGGCCAACGTCCTGACTTTC
CASSPRGGANVLTF
>NA|TRBV20-1|NA|TRBJ1-4
TGCAGTGCTAGTTCCTCAGGGGCTAAGGAGGAAAAACTGTTTTTT
CSASSSGAKEEKLFF